A selection of T cell receptor beta chains follows, all from one sample in a study of Ad26.COV2.S vaccination and SARS-CoV-2 variants. Assay: immunoSEQ multiplex PCR; the TCRdb copy retains only in-frame clones and omits some. The sample comprises about 460,000 clones, 89% of which are singletons, and around 1.6% rests with the top ten. The material sequenced was peripheral blood, taken in a trial of Ad26.COV2.S vaccine versus placebo. The receptors here all came from a person aged 18 to 59 who received the Ad26.COV2.S COVID-19 vaccine or a placebo. Both conserved end residues are part of each CDR3. The D gene is left open where the match is weak. Only part of the rows carry a size: once, few, many, or a class if the clone is expanded.

CDR3,DNA,D,V,size,J
CASSYSGTGGYGYTF,TGTGCCAGCAGTTACTCGGGTACAGGGGGCTATGGCTACACCTTC,TRBD1,TRBV6-5,-,TRBJ1-2
CSVERQGYGYTF,TGCAGCGTTGAAAGGCAGGGCTATGGCTACACCTTC,-,TRBV29-1,once,TRBJ1-2
CATLPEATNEKLFF,TGTGCCACCCTGCCGGAGGCAACTAATGAAAAACTGTTTTTT,-,TRBV2,-,TRBJ1-4
CAISGGGGGEQFF,TGTGCCATCAGTGGAGGGGGGGGCGGTGAGCAGTTCTTC,-,TRBV10-3,-,TRBJ2-1
CASSLEGQGIGGYTF,TGTGCCAGCAGCTTAGAAGGACAGGGGATAGGTGGCTACACCTTC,TRBD1,TRBV7-9,-,TRBJ1-2
CASSLGRGRGYTF,TGCGCCAGCAGCTTGGGGAGGGGTAGAGGCTACACCTTC,-,TRBV5-1,-,TRBJ1-2
CASSAEQGAGQPQHF,TGTGCCAGCTCGGCCGAACAGGGGGCTGGTCAGCCCCAGCATTTT,TRBD1,TRBV18,many,TRBJ1-5
CASRGTGELFF,TGTGCCAGCAGGGGAACCGGGGAGCTGTTTTTT,-,TRBV12-3/TRBV12-4,once,TRBJ2-2
CASSFANYHDNEQFF,TGTGCCAGCAGCTTCGCAAACTACCACGACAATGAGCAGTTCTTC,-,TRBV11-2,-,TRBJ2-1
CASSRDVGTRNTEAFF,TGTGCCAGTAGTAGAGACGTTGGGACAAGGAACACTGAAGCTTTCTTT,-,TRBV19,-,TRBJ1-1
CASSRSSGTANTGELFF,TGTGCCAGTAGTAGGTCCTCCGGGACAGCGAACACCGGGGAGCTGTTTTTT,TRBD1,TRBV19,-,TRBJ2-2
CASSQELFEYGKLFF,TGTGCCAGCAGCCAAGAATTGTTCGAGTATGGAAAACTGTTTTTT,-,TRBV3-1/TRBV3-2,-,TRBJ1-4
CASNGLDRRAGELFF,TGTGCCAGTAACGGACTAGACAGGCGGGCCGGGGAGCTGTTTTTT,-,TRBV19,-,TRBJ2-2
CASSQDRRINEKLFF,TGCGCCAGCAGCCAAGACAGGAGAATTAATGAAAAACTGTTTTTT,-,TRBV4-3,-,TRBJ1-4
CASSSGTGTGTQYF,TGTGCCAGCAGTTCGGGGACCGGGACGGGGACCCAGTACTTC,-,TRBV6-5,-,TRBJ2-5
CASMAGQQAFF,TGTGCCAGCATGGCGGGACAGCAAGCTTTCTTT,TRBD1,TRBV2,-,TRBJ1-1
CASSIVALWNQPQHF,TGTGCCAGTAGTATCGTGGCGCTTTGGAATCAGCCCCAGCATTTT,-,TRBV19,-,TRBJ1-5
CASSPLGANLFDEQFF,TGCGCCAGCAGCCCCCTAGGGGCGAACCTTTTCGATGAGCAGTTCTTC,-,TRBV5-1,-,TRBJ2-1
CASSDGGGGASADTQYF,TGCGCCAGCAGTGACGGCGGAGGGGGAGCGAGTGCAGATACGCAGTATTTT,-,TRBV10-1,-,TRBJ2-3
CASSGAIGGADEKLFF,TGTGCCAGCAGCGGCGCAATTGGGGGCGCGGATGAAAAACTGTTTTTT,-,TRBV9,-,TRBJ1-4
CASSPPGTSGRSEQYF,TGTGCCAGCAGCCCACCCGGGACTAGCGGGAGGTCCGAGCAGTACTTC,TRBD2,TRBV5-4,few,TRBJ2-7
CASSFRDRAEKLFF,TGTGCCAGCAGCTTCCGGGACAGGGCTGAAAAACTGTTTTTT,TRBD1,TRBV5-8,-,TRBJ1-4
CASRGNDYQPQHF,TGTGCCAGCAGAGGGAACGACTATCAGCCCCAGCATTTT,-,TRBV7-9,-,TRBJ1-5
CASSPGTGASYEQYF,TGTGCCAGCTCACCAGGGACAGGGGCCTCCTACGAGCAGTACTTC,TRBD1,TRBV18,-,TRBJ2-7
CAISVGLAGAQETQYF,TGTGCCATCAGTGTCGGGCTAGCGGGGGCACAAGAGACCCAGTACTTC,TRBD2,TRBV10-3,once,TRBJ2-5
CASSPRPGAGTDTQYF,TGTGCCAGCAGTCCCAGACCAGGGGCGGGCACAGATACGCAGTATTTT,-,TRBV2,-,TRBJ2-3
CATSDSVGVGTEAFF,TGTGCCACCAGTGACTCCGTTGGGGTGGGCACTGAAGCTTTCTTT,-,TRBV24-1,-,TRBJ1-1
CAWSRRVLVSNEQFF,TGTGCCTGGAGTCGGAGGGTGCTAGTCTCCAATGAGCAGTTCTTC,-,TRBV30,once,TRBJ2-1
CAWSQGRNTIYF,TGTGCCTGGAGTCAGGGGCGTAACACCATATATTTT,-,TRBV30,few,TRBJ1-3
CASGTSGRALRSEQFF,TGTGCCAGCGGTACTAGCGGGAGGGCCTTACGGAGTGAGCAGTTCTTC,TRBD2,TRBV19,-,TRBJ2-1
CASTPFAGGNNEQFF,TGTGCCAGCACTCCGTTTGCGGGGGGAAACAATGAGCAGTTCTTC,TRBD2,TRBV2,once,TRBJ2-1
CASSMGLFLGQPQHF,TGTGCCAGTAGTATGGGGCTTTTCCTTGGGCAGCCCCAGCATTTT,-,TRBV19,once,TRBJ1-5
CASSDRDRGPNEQFF,TGTGCCAGCAGTGACCGGGACAGGGGGCCCAATGAGCAGTTCTTC,TRBD1,TRBV2,-,TRBJ2-1
CASSYDGARNTEAFF,TGTGCCAGCAGTTACGATGGGGCACGGAACACTGAAGCTTTCTTT,-,TRBV6-5,-,TRBJ1-1
CASSRPGRPLSGLHF,TGTGCCAGCAGTCGCCCGGGACGCCCTCTTTCGGGCCTCCACTTT,-,TRBV6-6,-,TRBJ1-6
CASSQVGQTNNEQFF,TGCGCCAGCAGCCAAGTAGGGCAGACAAACAATGAGCAGTTCTTC,-,TRBV4-1,-,TRBJ2-1
CASSLGTWDRRYEQYF,TGCGCCAGCAGCTTGGGGACGTGGGACAGACGCTACGAGCAGTACTTC,TRBD1,TRBV5-1,-,TRBJ2-7
CASSTDRDPKQPQHF,TGTGCCAGCAGCACAGACAGGGATCCCAAGCAGCCCCAGCATTTT,TRBD1,TRBV7-2,-,TRBJ1-5
CSTPSGGTDTQYF,TGCAGCACTCCTAGCGGGGGTACAGATACGCAGTATTTT,TRBD2,TRBV29-1,-,TRBJ2-3
CASSLRQGSTEAFF,TGTGCCAGCAGCTTGCGTCAGGGTTCCACTGAAGCTTTCTTT,-,TRBV5-5,-,TRBJ1-1
CASRPTGQGRYEQYF,TGTGCCAGCAGACCCACAGGACAGGGCCGCTACGAGCAGTACTTC,TRBD1,TRBV27,-,TRBJ2-7
CASMIGGSGAYGYTF,TGTGCCAGCATGATTGGAGGGTCGGGGGCATATGGCTACACCTTC,-,TRBV6-5,-,TRBJ1-2
CASSKGGGSRSTDTQYF,TGTGCCAGTAGCAAGGGGGGCGGATCAAGGTCCACAGATACGCAGTATTTT,-,TRBV19,-,TRBJ2-3
CASSYGRLTNYGYTF,TGTGCCAGCAGTTACGGACGGTTGACTAACTATGGCTACACCTTC,-,TRBV6-6,-,TRBJ1-2
CSASDQKAGNTIYF,TGCAGTGCTAGTGACCAGAAAGCCGGAAACACCATATATTTT,-,TRBV20-1,-,TRBJ1-3
CASSQDLALNTQYF,TGCGCCAGCAGCCAAGATCTCGCTCTGAATACGCAGTATTTT,-,TRBV4-3,-,TRBJ2-3
CASSLGPVWMNTEAFF,TGTGCCAGCAGCTTAGGGCCGGTATGGATGAACACTGAAGCTTTCTTT,-,TRBV7-3,-,TRBJ1-1
CASSVSGSSSPYNEQFF,TGTGCCAGCAGCGTTAGCGGGAGTAGCTCTCCCTACAATGAGCAGTTCTTC,TRBD2,TRBV9,-,TRBJ2-1
CASTGGRYGYTF,TGTGCCAGTACGGGCGGCCGCTATGGCTACACCTTC,-,TRBV19,-,TRBJ1-2
CASRPSGRSYEQYF,TGTGCCAGCAGACCTAGCGGGAGGTCCTACGAGCAGTACTTC,TRBD2,TRBV6-2/TRBV6-3,-,TRBJ2-7
CASKIWEKDTGELFF,TGTGCCAGCAAGATCTGGGAAAAGGACACCGGGGAGCTGTTTTTT,-,TRBV6-5,-,TRBJ2-2
CASRPGVSGANVLTF,TGTGCCAGCAGGCCAGGGGTCTCTGGGGCCAACGTCCTGACTTTC,-,TRBV6-5,-,TRBJ2-6
CASSSEGRAKNIQYF,TGTGCCAGCAGCTCGGAGGGGCGCGCCAAAAACATTCAGTACTTC,-,TRBV6-5,-,TRBJ2-4
CASSPDDRRSNQPQHF,TGTGCCAGCTCACCTGACGACAGGCGTAGCAATCAGCCCCAGCATTTT,-,TRBV18,few,TRBJ1-5
CAWSVRRAYGELFF,TGTGCCTGGAGTGTACGGAGGGCCTACGGGGAGCTGTTTTTT,-,TRBV30,once,TRBJ2-2
CASSLEGEQFF,TGTGCCAGCAGCTTAGAGGGAGAGCAGTTCTTC,-,TRBV11-3,once,TRBJ2-1
CASKKTGDNEQFF,TGTGCCAGTAAAAAGACAGGGGACAATGAGCAGTTCTTC,TRBD1,TRBV19,-,TRBJ2-1
CASSRGPGNQPQHF,TGTGCCAGCAGCCGGGGGCCGGGAAATCAGCCCCAGCATTTT,-,TRBV6-5,-,TRBJ1-5